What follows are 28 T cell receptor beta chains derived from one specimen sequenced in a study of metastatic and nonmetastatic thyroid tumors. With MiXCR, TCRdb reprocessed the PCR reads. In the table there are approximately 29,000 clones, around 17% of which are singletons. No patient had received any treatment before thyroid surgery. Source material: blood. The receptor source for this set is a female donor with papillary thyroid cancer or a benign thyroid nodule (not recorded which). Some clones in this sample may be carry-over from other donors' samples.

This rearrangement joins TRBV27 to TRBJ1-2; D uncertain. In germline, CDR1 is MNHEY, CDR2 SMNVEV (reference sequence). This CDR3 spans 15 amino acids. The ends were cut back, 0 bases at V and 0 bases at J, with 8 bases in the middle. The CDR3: CASSLSSSANYGYTF. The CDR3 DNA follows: TGTGCCAGCAGTTTATCGAGTTCTGCTAACTATGGCTACACCTTC.

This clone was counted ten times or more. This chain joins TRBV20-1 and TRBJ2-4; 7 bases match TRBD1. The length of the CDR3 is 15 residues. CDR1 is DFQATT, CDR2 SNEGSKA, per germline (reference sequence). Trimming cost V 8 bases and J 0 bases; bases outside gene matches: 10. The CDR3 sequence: CSWRGGGLAKNIQYF. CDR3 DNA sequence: TGCAGTTGGAGAGGGGGCGGGCTAGCCAAAAACATTCAGTACTTC.

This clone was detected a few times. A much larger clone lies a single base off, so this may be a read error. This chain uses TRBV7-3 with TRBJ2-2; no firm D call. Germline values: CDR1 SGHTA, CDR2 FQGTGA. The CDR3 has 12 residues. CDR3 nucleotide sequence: TGTGTCAGCAGCCGAAACACCAGGGAGCTGTTTTTT. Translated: CVSSRNTRELFF.

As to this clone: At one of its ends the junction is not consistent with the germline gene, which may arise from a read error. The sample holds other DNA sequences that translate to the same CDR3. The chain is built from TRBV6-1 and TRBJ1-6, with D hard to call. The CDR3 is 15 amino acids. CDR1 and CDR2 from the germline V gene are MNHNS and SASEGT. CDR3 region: CASGVETVGSSPLHF. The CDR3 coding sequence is TGTGCCAGCGGTGTGGAGACGGTCGGGAGTTCACCCCTCCACTTC.

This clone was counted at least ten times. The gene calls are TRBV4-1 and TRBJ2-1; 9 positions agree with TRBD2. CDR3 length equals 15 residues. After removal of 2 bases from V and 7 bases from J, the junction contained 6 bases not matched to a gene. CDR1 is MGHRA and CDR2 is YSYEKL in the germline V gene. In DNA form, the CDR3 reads TGCGCCAGCAGCCAACTGGGACTAGCCAAAAATGAGCAGTTCTTC. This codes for CASSQLGLAKNEQFF.

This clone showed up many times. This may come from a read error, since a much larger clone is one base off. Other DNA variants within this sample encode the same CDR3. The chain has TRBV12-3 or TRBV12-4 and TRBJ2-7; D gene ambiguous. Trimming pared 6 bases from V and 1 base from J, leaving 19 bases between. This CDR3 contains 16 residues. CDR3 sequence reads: CASSLRQALRSYEQYF. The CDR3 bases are TGTGCCAGCAGCCTCCGGCAGGCGCTAAGATCCTACGAGCAGTACTTC.

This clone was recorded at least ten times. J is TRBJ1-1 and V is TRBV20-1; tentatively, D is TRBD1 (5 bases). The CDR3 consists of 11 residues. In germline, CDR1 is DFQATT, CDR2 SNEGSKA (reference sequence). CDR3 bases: TGCAGCGCCCGTGGGGGATATGAAGCTTTCTTT. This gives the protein CSARGGYEAFF.

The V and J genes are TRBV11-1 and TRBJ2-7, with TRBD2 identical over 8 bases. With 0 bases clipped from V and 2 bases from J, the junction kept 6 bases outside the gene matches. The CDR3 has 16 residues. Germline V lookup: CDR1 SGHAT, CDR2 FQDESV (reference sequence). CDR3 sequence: CASSLAWAGGTYEQYF. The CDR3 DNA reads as TGTGCCAGCAGCTTAGCCTGGGCGGGGGGAACCTACGAGCAGTACTTC.

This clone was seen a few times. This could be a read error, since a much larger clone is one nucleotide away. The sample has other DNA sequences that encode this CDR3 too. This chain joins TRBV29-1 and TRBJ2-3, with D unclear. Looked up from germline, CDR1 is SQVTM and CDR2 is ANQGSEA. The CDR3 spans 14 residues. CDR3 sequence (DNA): TGCAGCGTTGAACCGCCGTATCAATCAGACACGCAGTATTTT. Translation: CSVEPPYQSDTQYF.

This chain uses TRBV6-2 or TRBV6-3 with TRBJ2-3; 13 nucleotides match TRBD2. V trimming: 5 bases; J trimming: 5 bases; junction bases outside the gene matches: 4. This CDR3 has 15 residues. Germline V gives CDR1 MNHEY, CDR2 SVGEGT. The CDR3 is CASSPRLAGGDTQYF. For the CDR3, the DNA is TGTGCCAGCAGTCCACGACTAGCGGGAGGAGATACGCAGTATTTT.

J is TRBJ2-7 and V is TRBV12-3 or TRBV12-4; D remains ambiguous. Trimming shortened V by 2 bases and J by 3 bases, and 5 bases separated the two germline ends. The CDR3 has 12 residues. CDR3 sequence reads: CASSLSLYEQYF. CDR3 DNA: TGTGCCAGCAGTTTAAGTCTCTACGAGCAGTACTTC.

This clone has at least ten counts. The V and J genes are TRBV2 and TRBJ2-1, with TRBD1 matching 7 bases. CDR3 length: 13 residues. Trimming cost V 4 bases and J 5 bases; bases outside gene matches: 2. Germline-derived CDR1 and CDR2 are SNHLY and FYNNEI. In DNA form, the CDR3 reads TGTGCCAGCAGTGGACAGGGAGACAATGAGCAGTTCTTC. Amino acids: CASSGQGDNEQFF.

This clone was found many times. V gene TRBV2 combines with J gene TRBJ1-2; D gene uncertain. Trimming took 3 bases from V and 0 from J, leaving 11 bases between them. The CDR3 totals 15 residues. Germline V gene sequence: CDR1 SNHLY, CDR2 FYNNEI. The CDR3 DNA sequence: TGTGCCAGCAGTGAGGCGGGGATCACTAACTATGGCTACACCTTC. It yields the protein CASSEAGITNYGYTF.

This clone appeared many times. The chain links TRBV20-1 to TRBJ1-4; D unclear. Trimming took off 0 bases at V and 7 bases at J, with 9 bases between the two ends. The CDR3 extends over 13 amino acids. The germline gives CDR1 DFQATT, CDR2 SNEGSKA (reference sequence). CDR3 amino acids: CSARDTAGEKLFF. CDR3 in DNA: TGCAGTGCTAGAGATACAGCCGGTGAAAAACTGTTTTTT.

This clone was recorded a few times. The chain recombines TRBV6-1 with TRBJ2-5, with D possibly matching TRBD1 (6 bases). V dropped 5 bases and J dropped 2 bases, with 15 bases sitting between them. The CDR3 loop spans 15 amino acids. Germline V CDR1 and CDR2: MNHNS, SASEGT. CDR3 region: CASSPLGGPQETQYF. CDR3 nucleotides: TGTGCCAGCAGTCCGCTTGGGGGCCCTCAAGAGACCCAGTACTTC.

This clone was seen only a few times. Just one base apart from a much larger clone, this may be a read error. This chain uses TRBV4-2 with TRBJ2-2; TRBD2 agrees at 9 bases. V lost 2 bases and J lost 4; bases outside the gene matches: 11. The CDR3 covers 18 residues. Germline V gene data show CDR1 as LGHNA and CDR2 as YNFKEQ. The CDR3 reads CASSQTGLARGFTGELFF. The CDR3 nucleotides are TGTGCCAGCAGCCAAACCGGACTAGCGAGAGGATTCACCGGGGAGCTGTTTTTT.

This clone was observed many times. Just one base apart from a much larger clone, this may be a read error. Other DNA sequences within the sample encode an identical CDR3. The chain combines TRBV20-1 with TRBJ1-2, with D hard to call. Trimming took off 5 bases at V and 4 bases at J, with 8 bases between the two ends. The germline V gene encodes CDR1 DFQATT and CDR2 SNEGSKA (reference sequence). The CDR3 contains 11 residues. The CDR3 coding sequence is TGCAGTGCTGTCCCTCCCTATGGCTACACCTTC. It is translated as CSAVPPYGYTF.

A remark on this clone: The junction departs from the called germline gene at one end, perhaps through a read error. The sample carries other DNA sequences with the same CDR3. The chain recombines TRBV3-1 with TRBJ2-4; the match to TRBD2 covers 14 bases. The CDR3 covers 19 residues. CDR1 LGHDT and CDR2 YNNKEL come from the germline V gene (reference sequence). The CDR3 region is CASSQAGTSGSSAKNIQYF. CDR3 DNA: TGCGCCAGCAGCCAAGCAGGGACTAGCGGGAGTAGCGCCAAAAACATTCAGTACTTC.

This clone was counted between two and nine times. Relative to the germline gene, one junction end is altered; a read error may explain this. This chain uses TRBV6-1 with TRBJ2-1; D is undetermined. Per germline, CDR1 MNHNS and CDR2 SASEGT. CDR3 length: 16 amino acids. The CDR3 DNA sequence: TGTGCCAGCAGTGAAGCACTCAGTGGGCCCTACAATGATCAGTTCTTC. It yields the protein CASSEALSGPYNDQFF.

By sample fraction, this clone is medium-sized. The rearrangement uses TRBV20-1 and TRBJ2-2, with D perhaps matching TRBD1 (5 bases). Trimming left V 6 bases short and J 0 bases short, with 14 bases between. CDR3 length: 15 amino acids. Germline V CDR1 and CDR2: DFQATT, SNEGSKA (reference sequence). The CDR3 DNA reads TGCAGTGCGAAAAGGACACGGCCGAACACCGGGGAGCTGTTTTTT. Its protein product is CSAKRTRPNTGELFF.

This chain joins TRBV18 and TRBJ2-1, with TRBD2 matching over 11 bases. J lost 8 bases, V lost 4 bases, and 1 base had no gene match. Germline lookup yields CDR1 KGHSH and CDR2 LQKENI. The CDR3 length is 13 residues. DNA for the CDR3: TGTGCCAGCTCACTACTAGCGGGAGATGAGCAGTTCTTC. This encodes CASSLLAGDEQFF.

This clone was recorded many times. The CDR3 region has the DNA TGTGCCAGCAGTGAGGCGGGGTTAAGCAATCAGCCCCAGCATTTT. Its translation is CASSEAGLSNQPQHF. This chain links TRBV2 with TRBJ1-5; D remains ambiguous. Germline CDR1 reads SNHLY; CDR2 reads FYNNEI. V dropped 3 bases and J dropped 1 base, with 10 bases sitting between them. This CDR3 comprises 15 residues.

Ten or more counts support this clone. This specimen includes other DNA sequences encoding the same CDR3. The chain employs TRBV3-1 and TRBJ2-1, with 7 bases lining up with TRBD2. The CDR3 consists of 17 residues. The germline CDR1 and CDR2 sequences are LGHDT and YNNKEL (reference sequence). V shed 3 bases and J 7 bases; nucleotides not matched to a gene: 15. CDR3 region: CASSQGSAGAMWNEQFF. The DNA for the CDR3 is TGTGCCAGCAGCCAGGGATCGGCGGGAGCAATGTGGAATGAGCAGTTCTTC.

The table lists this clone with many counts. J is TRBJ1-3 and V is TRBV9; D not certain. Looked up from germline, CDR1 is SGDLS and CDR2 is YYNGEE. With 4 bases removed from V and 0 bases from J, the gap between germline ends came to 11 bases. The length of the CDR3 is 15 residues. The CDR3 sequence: CASSPGRISGNTIYF. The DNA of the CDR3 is TGTGCCAGCAGCCCAGGACGGATCTCTGGAAACACCATATATTTT.

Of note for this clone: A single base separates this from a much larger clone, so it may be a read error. DNA for the CDR3: TGTTCCAGCAGCACGGGGGCAGGGCTGGAGACCCAGTACTTC. Amino acids: CSSSTGAGLETQYF. The chain uses TRBV9 and TRBJ2-5; D assignment may be TRBD1 or TRBD2 (6 bases each). The CDR3 has 14 residues. Germline V gene sequence: CDR1 SGDLS, CDR2 YYNGEE. Full variable domain (rest looked up from reference TRBV9 and TRBJ2-5): DSGVTQTPKHLITATGQRVTLRCSPRSGDLSVYWYQQSLDQGLQFLIQYYNGEERAKGNILERFSAQQFPDLHSELNLSSLELGDSALYFCSSSTGAGLETQYFGPGTRLLVL.

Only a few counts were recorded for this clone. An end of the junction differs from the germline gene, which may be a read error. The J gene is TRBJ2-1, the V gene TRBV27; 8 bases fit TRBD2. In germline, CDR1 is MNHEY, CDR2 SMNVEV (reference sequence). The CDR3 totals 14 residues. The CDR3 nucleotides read TGTGCCAGCAGTTTTAGCGGGACCATCAATGAACAGCTCTTC. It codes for CASSFSGTINEQLF.

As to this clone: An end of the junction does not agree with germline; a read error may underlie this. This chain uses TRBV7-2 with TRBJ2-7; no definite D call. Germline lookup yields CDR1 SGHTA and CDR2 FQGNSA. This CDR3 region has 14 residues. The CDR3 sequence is CASSLPSMVGEQCF. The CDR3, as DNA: TGTGCCAGCAGCTTACCCTCGATGGTGGGCGAGCAGTGCTTC. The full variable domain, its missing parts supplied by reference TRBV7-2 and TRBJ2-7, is GAGVSQSPSNKVTEKGKDVELRCDPISGHTALYWYRQSLGQGLEFLIYFQGNSAPDKSGLPSDRFSAERTGGSVSTLTIQRTQQEDSAVYLCASSLPSMVGEQCFGPGTRLTVT.

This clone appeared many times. CDR3 protein: CASSPGVAGTDTQYF. The CDR3, as DNA: TGCGCCAGCAGCCCCGGGGTAGCGGGCACAGATACGCAGTATTTT. V and J are TRBV5-1 and TRBJ2-3; a possible D gene is TRBD2 (6 bases). CDR1 is SGHRS, CDR2 YFSETQ, per germline. The CDR3 totals 15 residues. V lost 4 bases and J 1 base, leaving 13 bases between the germline ends.